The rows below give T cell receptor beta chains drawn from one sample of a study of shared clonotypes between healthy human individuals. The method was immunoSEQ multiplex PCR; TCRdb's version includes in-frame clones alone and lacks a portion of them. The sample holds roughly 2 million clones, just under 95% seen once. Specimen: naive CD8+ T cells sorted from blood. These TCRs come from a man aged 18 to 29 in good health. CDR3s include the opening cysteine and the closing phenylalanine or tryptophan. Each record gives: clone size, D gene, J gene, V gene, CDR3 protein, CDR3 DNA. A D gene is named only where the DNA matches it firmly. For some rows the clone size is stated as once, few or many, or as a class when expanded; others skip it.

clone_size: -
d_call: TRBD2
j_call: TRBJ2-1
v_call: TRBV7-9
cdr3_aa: CATLELAGAYNEQFF
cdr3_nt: TGTGCCACCTTGGAGCTAGCGGGGGCGTACAATGAGCAGTTCTTC

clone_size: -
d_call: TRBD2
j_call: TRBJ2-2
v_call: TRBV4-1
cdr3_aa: CASSQEGTSGNTGELFF
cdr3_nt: TGCGCCAGCAGCCAAGAGGGGACTAGCGGGAACACCGGGGAGCTGTTTTTT

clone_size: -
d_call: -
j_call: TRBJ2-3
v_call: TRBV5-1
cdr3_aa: CASSLEQSTDTQYF
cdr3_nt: TGCGCCAGCAGCTTGGAACAAAGCACAGATACGCAGTATTTT

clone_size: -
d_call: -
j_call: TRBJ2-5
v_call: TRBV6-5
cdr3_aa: CASSYSTFGEETQYF
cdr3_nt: TGTGCCAGCAGTTACTCGACTTTCGGGGAAGAGACCCAGTACTTC

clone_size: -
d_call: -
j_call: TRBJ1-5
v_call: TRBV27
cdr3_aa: CASSALPGPGNQPQHF
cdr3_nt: TGTGCCAGCAGTGCCCTACCGGGACCCGGCAATCAGCCCCAGCATTTT

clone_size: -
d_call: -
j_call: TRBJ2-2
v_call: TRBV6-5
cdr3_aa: CASTTRGTGELFF
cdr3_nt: TGTGCCAGCACTACGAGGGGCACCGGGGAGCTGTTTTTT

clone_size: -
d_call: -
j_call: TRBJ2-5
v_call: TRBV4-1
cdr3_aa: CASSQDSEETQYF
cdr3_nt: TGCGCCAGCAGCCAAGATTCTGAGGAGACCCAGTACTTC

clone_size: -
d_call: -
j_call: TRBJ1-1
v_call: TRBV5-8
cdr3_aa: CASSLDVNTEAFF
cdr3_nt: TGTGCCAGCAGCTTGGACGTGAACACTGAAGCTTTCTTT

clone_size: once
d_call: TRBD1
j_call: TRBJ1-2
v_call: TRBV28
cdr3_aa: CASVSGGENYGYTF
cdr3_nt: TGTGCCAGCGTCTCAGGGGGCGAGAACTATGGCTACACCTTC

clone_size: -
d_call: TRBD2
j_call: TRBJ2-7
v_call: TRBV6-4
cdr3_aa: CASSDGRAVSDLGGSAYEQYF
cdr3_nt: TGTGCCAGCAGTGACGGGAGGGCAGTCAGTGACCTAGGTGGGTCGGCATACGAGCAGTACTTC

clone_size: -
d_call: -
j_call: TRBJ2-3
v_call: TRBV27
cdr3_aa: CASSFYGGTDTQYF
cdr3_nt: TGTGCCAGCAGTTTTTATGGGGGCACAGATACGCAGTATTTT

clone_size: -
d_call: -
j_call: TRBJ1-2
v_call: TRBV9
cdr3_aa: CASSVENSIYGYTF
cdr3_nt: TGTGCCAGCAGCGTAGAGAACTCCATCTATGGCTACACCTTC

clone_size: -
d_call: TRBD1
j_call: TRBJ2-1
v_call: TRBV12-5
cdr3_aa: CASTQGAYNEQFF
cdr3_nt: TGTGCTAGCACACAGGGGGCCTACAATGAGCAGTTCTTC

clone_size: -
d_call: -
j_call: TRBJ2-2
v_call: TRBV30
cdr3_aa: CAWTQGEGRIGELFF
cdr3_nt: TGTGCCTGGACCCAGGGCGAAGGGAGGATCGGGGAGCTGTTTTTT

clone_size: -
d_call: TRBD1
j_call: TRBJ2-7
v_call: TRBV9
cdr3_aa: CASSVSGQGPYEQYF
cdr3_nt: TGTGCCAGCAGCGTTTCGGGACAGGGGCCCTACGAGCAGTACTTC

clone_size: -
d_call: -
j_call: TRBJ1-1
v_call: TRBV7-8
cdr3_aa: CASSPGPVTEAFF
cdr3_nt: TGTGCCAGCAGCCCGGGACCAGTCACTGAAGCTTTCTTT

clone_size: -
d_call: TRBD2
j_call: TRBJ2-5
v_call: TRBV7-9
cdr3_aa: CASSHRLAGIQETQYF
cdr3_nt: TGTGCCAGCAGCCATCGACTAGCGGGAATCCAAGAGACCCAGTACTTC

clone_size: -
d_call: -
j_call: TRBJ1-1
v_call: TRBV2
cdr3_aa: CASTTDSSEAFF
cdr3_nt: TGTGCCAGCACCACGGACAGTTCTGAAGCTTTCTTT

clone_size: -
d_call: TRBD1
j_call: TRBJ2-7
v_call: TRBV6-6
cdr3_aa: CASSLQRTGSYEQYF
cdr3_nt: TGTGCCAGCAGTTTACAGAGGACAGGTTCCTACGAGCAGTACTTC

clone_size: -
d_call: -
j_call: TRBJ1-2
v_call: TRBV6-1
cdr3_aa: CASSEVPVDYGYTF
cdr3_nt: TGTGCCAGCAGTGAGGTGCCAGTAGACTATGGCTACACCTTC

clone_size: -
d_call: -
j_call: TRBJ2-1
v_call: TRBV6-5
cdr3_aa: CASSLESSYNEQFF
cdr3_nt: TGTGCCAGCAGCTTAGAGTCCTCCTACAATGAGCAGTTCTTC

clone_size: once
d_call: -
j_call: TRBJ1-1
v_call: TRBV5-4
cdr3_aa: CASSLGSEAFF
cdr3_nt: TGTGCCAGCAGCTTAGGCAGTGAAGCTTTCTTT

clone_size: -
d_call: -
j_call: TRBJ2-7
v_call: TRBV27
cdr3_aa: CASSFSSVVGSIYEQYF
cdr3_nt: TGTGCCAGCAGTTTCTCAAGCGTGGTTGGGTCCATCTACGAGCAGTACTTC

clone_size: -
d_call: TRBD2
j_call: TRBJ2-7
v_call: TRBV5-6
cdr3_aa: CASSIFLLAYEQYF
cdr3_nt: TGTGCCAGCAGCATCTTCTTACTAGCGTACGAGCAGTACTTC

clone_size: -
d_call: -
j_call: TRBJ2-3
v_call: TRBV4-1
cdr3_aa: CASSGANTDTQYF
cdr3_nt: TGCGCCAGCAGCGGGGCGAACACAGATACGCAGTATTTT

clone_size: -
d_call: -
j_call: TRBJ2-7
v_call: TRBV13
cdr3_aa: CASSLVDRSYEQYF
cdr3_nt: TGTGCCAGCAGCTTAGTTGACAGATCCTACGAGCAGTACTTC

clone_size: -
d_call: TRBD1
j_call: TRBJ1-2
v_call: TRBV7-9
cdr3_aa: CASSADRDLGGYTF
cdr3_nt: TGTGCCAGCAGCGCGGACAGGGATCTTGGAGGCTACACCTTC

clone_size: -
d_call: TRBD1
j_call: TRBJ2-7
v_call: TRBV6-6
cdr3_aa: CASNGQGLFNEQYF
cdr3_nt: TGTGCCAGCAACGGACAGGGACTTTTCAACGAGCAGTACTTC

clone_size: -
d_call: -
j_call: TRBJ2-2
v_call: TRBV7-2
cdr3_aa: CASSPENTGELFF
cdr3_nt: TGTGCCAGCAGCCCTGAAAACACCGGGGAGCTGTTTTTT

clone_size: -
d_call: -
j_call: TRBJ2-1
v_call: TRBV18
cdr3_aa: CASSLDAEQFF
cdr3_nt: TGTGCCAGCTCACTGGACGCTGAGCAGTTCTTC

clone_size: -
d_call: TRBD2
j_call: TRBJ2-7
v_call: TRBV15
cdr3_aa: CATGRLAGSWEQYF
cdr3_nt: TGTGCCACCGGTCGGCTAGCGGGGTCCTGGGAGCAGTACTTC

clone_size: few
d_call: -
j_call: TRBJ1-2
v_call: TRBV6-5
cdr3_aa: CASSYTEGARGYTF
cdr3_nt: TGTGCCAGCAGTTACACGGAAGGGGCGCGGGGCTACACCTTC

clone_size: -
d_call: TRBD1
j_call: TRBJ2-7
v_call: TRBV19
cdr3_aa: CASSIGWTGAYEQYF
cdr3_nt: TGTGCCAGTAGTATAGGTTGGACAGGGGCCTACGAGCAGTACTTC

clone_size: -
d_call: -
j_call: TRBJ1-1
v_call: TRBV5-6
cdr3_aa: CASSTWGYDTEAFF
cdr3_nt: TGTGCCAGCAGCACGTGGGGATATGACACTGAAGCTTTCTTT

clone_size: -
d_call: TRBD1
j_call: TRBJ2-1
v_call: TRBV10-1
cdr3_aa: CAVRDRVRPTKNEQFF
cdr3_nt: TGCGCCGTCCGGGACAGGGTCCGCCCCACCAAAAATGAGCAGTTCTTC

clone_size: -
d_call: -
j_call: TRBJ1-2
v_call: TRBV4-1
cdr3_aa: CASSRPDPYGYTF
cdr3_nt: TGCGCCAGCAGCCGCCCGGACCCTTATGGCTACACCTTC

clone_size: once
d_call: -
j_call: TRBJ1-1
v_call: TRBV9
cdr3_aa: CASSVEGIAEAFF
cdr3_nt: TGTGCCAGCAGCGTAGAGGGAATTGCTGAAGCTTTCTTT

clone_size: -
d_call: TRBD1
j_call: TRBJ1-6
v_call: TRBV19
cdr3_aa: CASSQGDNIRSYNSPLHF
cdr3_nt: TGTGCCAGCTCACAGGGGGACAATATTCGCTCCTATAATTCACCCCTCCACTTT

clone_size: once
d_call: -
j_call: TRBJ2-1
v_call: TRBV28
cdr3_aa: CASSLIVVQASYNEQFF
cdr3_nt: TGTGCCAGCAGTTTAATAGTGGTACAAGCATCCTACAATGAGCAGTTCTTC

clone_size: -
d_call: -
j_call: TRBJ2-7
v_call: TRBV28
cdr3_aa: CASSKQGGVYEQYF
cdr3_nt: TGTGCCAGCAGTAAACAGGGTGGAGTCTACGAGCAGTACTTC

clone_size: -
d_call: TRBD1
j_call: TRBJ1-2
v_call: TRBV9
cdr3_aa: CASSLDRDYGYTF
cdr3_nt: TGTGCCAGCAGTCTCGACAGGGATTATGGCTACACCTTC

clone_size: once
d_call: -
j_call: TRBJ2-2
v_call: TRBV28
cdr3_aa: CASSQQGWTGELFF
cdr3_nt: TGTGCCAGCAGTCAACAGGGTTGGACCGGGGAGCTGTTTTTT

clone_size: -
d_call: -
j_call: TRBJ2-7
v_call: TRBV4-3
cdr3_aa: CASSQDGMASYEQYF
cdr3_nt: TGCGCCAGCAGCCAAGACGGGATGGCCTCCTACGAGCAGTACTTC

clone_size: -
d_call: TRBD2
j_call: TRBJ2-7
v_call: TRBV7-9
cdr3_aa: CASSSPGLAPYEQYF
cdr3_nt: TGTGCCAGCAGCAGCCCGGGACTAGCGCCCTACGAGCAGTACTTC

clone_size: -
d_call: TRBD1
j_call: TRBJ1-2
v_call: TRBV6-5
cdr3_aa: CASSGTGAVNYGYTF
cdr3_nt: TGTGCCAGCAGTGGGACAGGGGCAGTTAACTATGGCTACACCTTC

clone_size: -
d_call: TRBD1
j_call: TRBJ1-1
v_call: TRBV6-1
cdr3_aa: CATRDRYYTEAFF
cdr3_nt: TGTGCCACCCGGGACAGATATTACACTGAAGCTTTCTTT

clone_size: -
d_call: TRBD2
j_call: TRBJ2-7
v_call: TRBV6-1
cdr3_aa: CASSLRERDYEQYF
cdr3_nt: TGTGCCAGCTCGCTGCGGGAGAGGGACTACGAGCAGTACTTC

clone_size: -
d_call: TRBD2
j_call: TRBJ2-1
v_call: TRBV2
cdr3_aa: CASRLMGAGADNEQFF
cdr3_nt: TGTGCCAGCCGTCTTATGGGAGCGGGAGCCGACAATGAGCAGTTCTTC

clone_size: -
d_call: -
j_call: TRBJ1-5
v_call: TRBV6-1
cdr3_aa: CASNTPGLAQHF
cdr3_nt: TGTGCCAGCAACACCCCGGGTTTAGCCCAGCATTTT

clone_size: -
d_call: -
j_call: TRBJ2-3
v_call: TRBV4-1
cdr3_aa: CASSHRPIDTQYF
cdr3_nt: TGCGCCAGCAGCCATAGACCGATAGATACGCAGTATTTT